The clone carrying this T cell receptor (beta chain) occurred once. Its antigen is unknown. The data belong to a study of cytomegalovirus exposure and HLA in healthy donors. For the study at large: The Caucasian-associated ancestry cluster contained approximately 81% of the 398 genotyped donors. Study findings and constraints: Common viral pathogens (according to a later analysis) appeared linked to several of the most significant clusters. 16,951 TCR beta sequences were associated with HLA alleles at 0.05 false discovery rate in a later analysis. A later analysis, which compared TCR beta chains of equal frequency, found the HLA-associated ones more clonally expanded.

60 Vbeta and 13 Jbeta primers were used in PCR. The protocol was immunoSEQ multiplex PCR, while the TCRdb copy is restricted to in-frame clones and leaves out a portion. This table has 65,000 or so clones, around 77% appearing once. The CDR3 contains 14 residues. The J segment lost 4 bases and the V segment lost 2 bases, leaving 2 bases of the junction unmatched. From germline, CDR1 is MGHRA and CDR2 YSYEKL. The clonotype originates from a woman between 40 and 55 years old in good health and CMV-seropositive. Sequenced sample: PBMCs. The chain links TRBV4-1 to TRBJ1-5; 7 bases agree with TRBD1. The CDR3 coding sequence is TGCGCCAGCAGCCAACAGGGGGTAAATCAGCCCCAGCATTTT. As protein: CASSQQGVNQPQHF.